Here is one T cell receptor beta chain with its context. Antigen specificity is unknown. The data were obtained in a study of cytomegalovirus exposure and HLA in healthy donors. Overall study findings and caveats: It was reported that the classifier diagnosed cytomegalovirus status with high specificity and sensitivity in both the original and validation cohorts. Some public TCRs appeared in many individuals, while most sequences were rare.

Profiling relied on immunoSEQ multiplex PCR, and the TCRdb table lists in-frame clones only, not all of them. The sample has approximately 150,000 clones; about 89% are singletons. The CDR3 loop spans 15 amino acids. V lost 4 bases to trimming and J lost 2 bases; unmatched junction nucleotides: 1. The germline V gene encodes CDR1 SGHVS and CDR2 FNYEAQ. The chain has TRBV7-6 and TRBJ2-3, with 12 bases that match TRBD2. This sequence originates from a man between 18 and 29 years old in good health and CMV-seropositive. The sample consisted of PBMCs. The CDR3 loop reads CASSWTSGDTDTQYF. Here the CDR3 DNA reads TGTGCCAGCAGCTGGACTAGCGGGGACACAGATACGCAGTATTTT. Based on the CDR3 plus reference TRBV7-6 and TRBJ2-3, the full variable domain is GAGVSQSPRYKVTKRGQDVALRCDPISGHVSLYWYRQALGQGPEFLTYFNYEAQQDKSGLPNDRFSAERPEGSISTLTIQRTEQRDSAMYRCASSWTSGDTDTQYFGPGTRLTVL.